Shown below are 19 T cell receptor beta chains from a single sample sequenced in a study of molecular identifiers for immune sequencing clone quantification. MiXCR, run by TCRdb on the PCR reads, gives a single entry per CDR3 protein. The sample yields 35,000 or so distinct CDR3 sequences, approximately 19% seen once. The sample was naive CD8+ T cells from blood, with Jurkat cell RNA spiked in. The subset here: FACS-sorted CD8+CD4-CCR7+CD45RA+ naive T cells. These TCRs come from a human donor in good health. Some libraries in this study had Jurkat cell RNA spiked in.

This clonotype was picked up many times. This chain uses TRBV7-9 with TRBJ2-2; D may be TRBD2 (6 bases). The V gene lost 5 bases and the J gene lost 3 bases, with 13 bases spanning the gap. The CDR3 runs 15 residues. The germline CDR1 and CDR2 sequences are SEHNR and FQNEAQ (reference sequence). CDR3 coding DNA: TGTGCCAGCAGCCGAGGGACTGCCTACACCGGGGAGCTGTTTTTT. This translates into CASSRGTAYTGELFF.

This clonotype was picked up many times. The chain employs TRBV7-2 and TRBJ2-7, with 11 nucleotides matching TRBD2. Germline CDR1 SGHTA, CDR2 FQGNSA. J was trimmed by 2 bases and V by 4 bases; bases with no gene match: 1. The CDR3 sequence is 14 residues long. The CDR3 loop reads CASSSGLAAYEQYF. For the CDR3, the DNA is TGTGCCAGCAGCTCGGGACTAGCGGCCTACGAGCAGTACTTC.

This clonotype came up many times. CDR3 region: CASSPRDLGTDTQYF. CDR3 in DNA: TGCGCCAGCAGCCCCCGGGACCTTGGCACAGATACGCAGTATTTT. V gene TRBV4-1 combines with J gene TRBJ2-3; perhaps D is TRBD1 or TRBD2 (5 bases each). Trimming left V 4 bases short and J 1 base short, with 12 bases between. This CDR3 is built from 15 residues. The V gene's germline CDR1 is MGHRA and CDR2 YSYEKL.

The table lists this clonotype with many counts. The V gene is TRBV23-1, the J gene TRBJ2-3; 8 nucleotides align to TRBD2. TRBV23-1 qualifies as an ORF whose function is uncertain. The CDR3 consists of 16 residues. With V trimmed by 4 bases and J by 2 bases, 8 bases remained unmatched. In nucleotides, the CDR3 is TGCGCCAGCAGTCCCCGCGGGGGGCGCGACACAGATACGCAGTATTTT. It translates to CASSPRGGRDTDTQYF.

This clonotype was picked up many times. The chain recombines TRBV29-1 with TRBJ2-7; 11 positions agree with TRBD2. V gave up 4 bases and J gave up 4 bases; unmatched junction bases: 3. Germline CDR1 reads SQVTM; CDR2 reads ANQGSEA. The CDR3 extends over 13 amino acids. Here the CDR3 reads CSVVASGGYEQYF. CDR3 DNA: TGCAGCGTTGTGGCTAGCGGGGGGTACGAGCAGTACTTC.

About this clonotype: At one boundary the junction diverges from the germline segment, which might be a read error. The chain combines TRBV7-2 with TRBJ2-3, with unresolved D. CDR1 SGHTA and CDR2 FQGNSA come from the germline V gene. This CDR3 has 17 residues. CDR3 region: CASSPDPQVLGTDTQYF. The CDR3 DNA sequence: TGCGCCAGCAGCCCAGATCCTCAAGTACTGGGCACAGATACGCAGTATTTT.

At least ten counts were recorded for this clonotype. This chain joins TRBV27 and TRBJ1-5, with D tentatively TRBD1 (5 bases). The CDR3 is 14 amino acids. Germline V gene data show CDR1 as MNHEY and CDR2 as SMNVEV (reference sequence). V was clipped by 3 bases and J by 3 bases, with 9 bases between them. The CDR3: CASSFRGLNQPQHF. CDR3 in DNA: TGTGCCAGCAGTTTCCGGGGCCTCAATCAGCCCCAGCATTTT.

At least ten counts were recorded for this clonotype. The chain couples TRBV27 to TRBJ1-1; D unclear. Germline V gives CDR1 MNHEY, CDR2 SMNVEV (reference sequence). CDR3 length: 13 amino acids. V was pared by 3 bases and J by 2 bases, with 7 bases between. As DNA, the CDR3 is TGTGCCAGCAGTTTCACAGTAAACACTGAAGCTTTCTTT. It yields the protein CASSFTVNTEAFF.

In this sample, this clonotype turned up many times. This chain joins TRBV3-1 and TRBJ2-5; D is undetermined. Germline-derived CDR1 and CDR2 are LGHDT and YNNKEL (reference sequence). Trimming stripped 1 base from V and 4 bases from J, with 10 bases between. The CDR3 runs 14 residues. In DNA form, the CDR3 reads TGTGCCAGCAGCCAAGTGGCAGACCCAGAGACCCAGTACTTC. This encodes CASSQVADPETQYF.

By sample fraction, this clonotype is medium-sized. The chain couples TRBV13 to TRBJ2-7; maybe TRBD1 (7 bases). The CDR3 consists of 14 residues. V gave up 5 bases and J gave up 4 bases, with 15 bases separating them. Germline CDR1 and CDR2: PRHDT and FYEKMQ (reference sequence). DNA of the CDR3: TGTGCCAGCAGCCCGGGGGACAGTGTTTACGAGCAGTACTTC. Amino acids: CASSPGDSVYEQYF.

This clonotype showed up many times. The V and J genes are TRBV9 and TRBJ2-7, with 10 bases identical to TRBD2. Trimming at V came to 2 bases and at J to 3 bases, leaving 2 bases not matched to a gene. CDR3 length equals 14 residues. Germline V gene sequence: CDR1 SGDLS, CDR2 YYNGEE. The DNA of the CDR3 is TGTGCCAGCAGCGTTCTAGCGGGGGACTACGAGCAGTACTTC. Protein: CASSVLAGDYEQYF.

In this sample, this clonotype is medium-sized. The chain joins TRBV7-9 to TRBJ2-3, with D possibly being TRBD2 (6 bases). This CDR3 is built from 12 residues. Germline CDR1 reads SEHNR; CDR2 reads FQNEAQ (reference sequence). Trimming pared 6 bases from V and 5 bases from J, leaving 9 bases between. The CDR3 loop reads CASRMGGDTQYF. CDR3 bases: TGTGCCAGCAGGATGGGAGGAGATACGCAGTATTTT.

This clonotype was picked up many times. The chain links TRBV28 to TRBJ2-3; no clear D gene. CDR3 length: 15 residues. V dropped 6 bases and J dropped 3 bases, with 16 bases sitting between them. In germline, CDR1 is MDHEN, CDR2 SYDVKM. The CDR3 is CASSRFGGPTDTQYF. CDR3 nucleotide sequence: TGTGCCAGCAGCCGCTTTGGCGGCCCAACAGATACGCAGTATTTT. The complete variable domain, with remaining parts taken from reference TRBV28 and TRBJ2-3, reads DVKVTQSSRYLVKRTGEKVFLECVQDMDHENMFWYRQDPGLGLRLIYFSYDVKMKEKGDIPEGYSVSREKKERFSLILESASTNQTSMYLCASSRFGGPTDTQYFGPGTRLTVL.

This clonotype was seen many times. The chain carries TRBV6-6 and TRBJ2-4; TRBD1 or TRBD2 may be the D gene (6 bases each). CDR3 length: 16 amino acids. Germline V gene data show CDR1 as MNHNY and CDR2 as SVGAGI (reference sequence). Trimming removed 6 bases at V and 0 bases at J, with 15 bases between. The CDR3 loop reads CASRARDNLAKNIQYF. CDR3 nucleotide sequence: TGTGCCAGCAGAGCGCGGGACAACCTAGCCAAAAACATTCAGTACTTC.

The table lists this clonotype with many counts. This sequence joins TRBV7-6 and TRBJ1-6; 7 bases fit TRBD1. Germline values: CDR1 SGHVS, CDR2 FNYEAQ. This CDR3 is built from 16 residues. Trimming took 2 bases from V and 7 from J; bases not matched to a gene: 8. CDR3: CASSLYQVTGNSPLHF. The CDR3 nucleotides read TGTGCCAGCAGCTTATATCAGGTGACAGGGAATTCACCCCTCCACTTT.

This clonotype was picked up many times. The rearrangement links TRBV20-1 to TRBJ2-7, with D possibly being TRBD1 (5 bases). CDR3 length: 14 residues. V shed 0 bases and J shed 0 bases, with 9 bases lying between them. Germline V lookup: CDR1 DFQATT, CDR2 SNEGSKA (reference sequence). The chain's CDR3 is CSARDRQLSYEQYF. The DNA for the CDR3 is TGCAGTGCTAGAGATAGACAGCTCTCCTACGAGCAGTACTTC.

With respect to this clonotype: A much larger clone differs from this one at a single base, so this may be a read error. The gene calls are TRBV4-1 and TRBJ2-3; 9 bases agree with TRBD2. CDR1 and CDR2 from the germline V gene are MGHRA and YSYEKL. V shed 0 bases and J 0 bases; nucleotides not matched to a gene: 13. CDR3 size: 20 residues. CDR3 nucleotides: TGCGCCAGCAGCCAAGAAGTGATGATAGCGGGGGTGACTAGCACAGATACGCAGTATTTT. It yields the protein CASSQEVMIAGVTSTDTQYF.

Details on this clonotype: A much larger clone lies a single base off, so this may be a read error. The chain employs TRBV5-4 and TRBJ2-7; D uncertain. Germline lookup yields CDR1 SGHNT and CDR2 YYREEE (reference sequence). The CDR3 length is 13 residues. CDR3 bases: TGTGCCGGCAGCTTGGAGTTAGCTCCCGAGCAGTACTTC. Protein sequence: CAGSLELAPEQYF.

The table lists this clonotype with a count of one. A much larger clonotype is one base distant, so this may be a read error. The chain joins TRBV20-1 to TRBJ2-7, with 11 bases that match TRBD2. The CDR3 is 14 amino acids. Germline CDR1 is DFQATT and CDR2 is SNEGSKA (reference sequence). As DNA, the CDR3 is TGCAGTGCTAGTTTTATAGCGGGAGGGTACGAGCAGCACTTC. Its protein product is CSASFIAGGYEQHF.